A single sample is the source of the 25 T cell receptor beta chains below, sequenced in a study of blood T cell repertoires in COVID-19. This table comes from immunoSEQ multiplex PCR, and its TCRdb copy is limited to in-frame clones, with some not included. In the table there are roughly 260,000 clones, 82% of which are singletons. The sample taken for sequencing was peripheral blood. The receptors come from a woman aged 18-29 years with acute or convalescent COVID-19.

V usage is TRBV18 and J usage is TRBJ2-1; 10 bases fit TRBD2. J gave up 1 base and V 2 bases, and 5 bases lay outside the gene matches. CDR1 and CDR2 (germline): KGHSH, LQKENI. There are 17 residues in the CDR3. CDR3 coding DNA: TGTGCCAGCTCACCAGCTAGCGGGAGAGGGTCCTACAATGAGCAGTTCTTC. This translates into CASSPASGRGSYNEQFF.

The CDR3 reads CASSFGGAGRNSPLHF. The CDR3 DNA reads as TGCGCCAGCAGCTTTGGGGGGGCCGGACGAAATTCACCCCTCCACTTT. The V gene is TRBV5-1, the J gene TRBJ1-6, with D possibly being TRBD1 (6 bases). The CDR3 length is 16 residues. Germline V lookup: CDR1 SGHRS, CDR2 YFSETQ. Trimming cost V 2 bases and J 7 bases, with 16 bases left between them.

V gene TRBV5-8 combines with J gene TRBJ1-6, with TRBD1 matching over 12 bases. This CDR3 is 18 amino acids long. The V gene end was trimmed by 0 bases and the J gene end by 6 bases; junction bases not matched to a gene: 7. The germline V gene has CDR1 SGHTS and CDR2 YDEGEE. For the CDR3, the DNA is TGTGCCAGCAGCTTGGCCCCGGGACAGGGGGCTGTTAATTCACCCCTCCACTTT. Its protein is CASSLAPGQGAVNSPLHF.

The V gene is TRBV10-3, the J gene TRBJ2-5; 13 bases agree with TRBD2. The V and J ends lost 5 bases and 7 bases, in that order; junction bases with no gene match: 13. This CDR3 region has 17 residues. Germline CDR1 and CDR2: ENHRY and SYGVKD. The CDR3 DNA reads TGTGCCATCAGTCCCGAGGGACTAGCGGGGAATGTGGGGACCCAGTACTTC. It translates to CAISPEGLAGNVGTQYF.

The chain joins TRBV5-6 to TRBJ1-6; D unclear. V lost 3 bases, J lost 0 bases, and 4 bases lay in between. In germline, CDR1 is SGHDT, CDR2 YYEEEE. CDR3 size: 14 residues. CDR3 nucleotides: TGTGCCAGCAGCTCCTACTCCTATAATTCACCCCTCCACTTT. Translating gives CASSSYSYNSPLHF.

The chain is built from TRBV2 and TRBJ2-1; TRBD2 matches 8 bases. The V gene end was trimmed by 8 bases and the J gene end by 9 bases; junction bases not matched to a gene: 9. The CDR3 contains 13 residues. Germline V gene sequence: CDR1 SNHLY, CDR2 FYNNEI. CDR3 region: CASEAGGRGEQFF. CDR3 DNA sequence: TGTGCCAGCGAGGCGGGGGGTCGCGGTGAGCAGTTCTTC.

V usage is TRBV28 and J usage is TRBJ1-2; TRBD1 matches at 10 bases. Germline trimming cut 5 bases from V and 4 bases from J; bases unmatched to any gene: 7. Germline CDR1 and CDR2: MDHEN and SYDVKM. The CDR3 totals 15 residues. For the CDR3, the DNA is TGTGCCAGCAGTATGCCGGGACAGGGGTTCTATGGCTACACCTTC. Protein: CASSMPGQGFYGYTF.

The chain has TRBV19 and TRBJ2-5, with D perhaps TRBD1 (6 bases). CDR1 LNHDA and CDR2 SQIVND come from the germline V gene (reference sequence). Trimming stripped 3 bases from V and 9 bases from J, with 8 bases between. The CDR3 runs to 11 residues. DNA of the CDR3: TGTGCCAGTAGTATCGAGGGGGCCCAGTACTTC. Translating gives CASSIEGAQYF.

This sequence joins TRBV27 and TRBJ1-1, with 10 nucleotides matching TRBD1. V dropped 0 bases and J dropped 0; count of bases not matched to a gene: 4. The CDR3 is made up of 17 amino acids. Germline V gives CDR1 MNHEY, CDR2 SMNVEV (reference sequence). Here the CDR3 reads CASSLSTGGVLNTEAFF. The CDR3 region has the DNA TGTGCCAGCAGTTTATCGACAGGGGGCGTCCTGAACACTGAAGCTTTCTTT.

The rearrangement links TRBV30 to TRBJ2-5; no clear D. Germline lookup yields CDR1 GTSNPN and CDR2 SVGIG (reference sequence). The CDR3 totals 11 residues. Trimming took off 0 bases at V and 7 bases at J, with 6 bases between the two ends. The chain's CDR3 is CAWSVGATQYF. Here the CDR3 DNA reads TGTGCCTGGAGTGTGGGCGCGACCCAGTACTTC.

The count of this clone is one. The J gene is TRBJ2-7, the V gene TRBV27; 9 bases line up with TRBD2. After removal of 2 bases from V and 5 bases from J, the junction contained 7 bases not matched to a gene. This CDR3 spans 15 amino acids. In germline, CDR1 is MNHEY, CDR2 SMNVEV (reference sequence). CDR3 coding DNA: TGTGCCAGCAGTTTAGGTCTAGCGGGACTAAACGAGCAGTACTTC. Its translation is CASSLGLAGLNEQYF.

The chain has TRBV6-2 or TRBV6-3 and TRBJ2-5; possible D gene TRBD1, 6 bases. The V end lost 0 bases, the J end lost 5 bases, and 10 bases lay between the germline ends. Germline V gene sequence: CDR1 MNHEY, CDR2 SVGEGT. The CDR3 spans 14 residues. The CDR3 is CASSYSNRVETQYF. The CDR3 region has the DNA TGTGCCAGCAGTTACTCGAACAGGGTGGAGACCCAGTACTTC.

This clone has more than one count but fewer than ten. The chain employs TRBV5-1 and TRBJ2-7; 11 positions agree with TRBD2. Germline CDR1 reads SGHRS; CDR2 reads YFSETQ. The junction had 4 bases not matched to a gene; V was cut back by 2 bases and J by 6 bases. The CDR3 is 14 residues long. The CDR3 coding sequence is TGCGCCAGCAGCTTTAGCGGGAGGGCTGCCGAGCAGTACTTC. Its protein product is CASSFSGRAAEQYF.

This sequence joins TRBV18 and TRBJ1-2, with TRBD1 matching 7 bases. The trim removed 4 bases at V and 5 bases at J, leaving 7 bases unmatched. Germline values: CDR1 KGHSH, CDR2 LQKENI. The length of the CDR3 is 14 residues. The CDR3 protein is CASSLTGDTYGYTF. The CDR3 bases are TGTGCCAGCTCACTAACAGGGGACACGTATGGCTACACCTTC.

The table lists this clone with a count of one. The rearrangement joins TRBV2 to TRBJ1-5; 7 positions agree with TRBD1. Germline CDR1 SNHLY, CDR2 FYNNEI. The CDR3 has 15 residues. With V trimmed by 7 bases and J by 6 bases, 12 bases remained unmatched. CDR3 DNA sequence: TGTGCCAGCAACGGGGACAGTGGCGTCATTCAGCCCCAGCATTTT. It specifies CASNGDSGVIQPQHF.

Worth noting for this clone: The sample holds other DNA sequences that translate to the same CDR3. The CDR3 DNA reads as TGTGCCAGCAGTAGTAGCCGAGAGACCCAGTACTTC. Amino acid sequence: CASSSSRETQYF. This chain links TRBV6-2 or TRBV6-3 with TRBJ2-5, with no clear D. Germline CDR1 MNHEY, CDR2 SVGEGT. Trimming took 5 bases from V and 4 from J, leaving 8 bases between them. This CDR3 is built from 12 residues.

The CDR3 DNA sequence: TGTGCCAGTAGTAACAGGGTGAACACTGAAGCTTTCTTT. Translated, it gives CASSNRVNTEAFF. The genes are TRBV19 and TRBJ1-1; possibly TRBD1 for D (6 bases). V gave up 4 bases and J gave up 0 bases, with 6 bases separating them. The CDR3 spans 13 residues. CDR1 is LNHDA, CDR2 SQIVND, per germline (reference sequence).

The sample holds one count of this clone. The V call is TRBV9, the J call TRBJ2-5, with a possible D match to TRBD2 (5 bases). From germline, CDR1 is SGDLS and CDR2 YYNGEE. This CDR3 is 13 amino acids long. The V and J ends lost 4 bases and 1 base respectively, with 8 bases between them. CDR3 protein: CASSRERQETQYF. CDR3 sequence (DNA): TGTGCCAGCAGCAGGGAGCGCCAAGAGACCCAGTACTTC. Combining the CDR3 with reference TRBV9 and TRBJ2-5 gives the whole variable domain DSGVTQTPKHLITATGQRVTLRCSPRSGDLSVYWYQQSLDQGLQFLIQYYNGEERAKGNILERFSAQQFPDLHSELNLSSLELGDSALYFCASSRERQETQYFGPGTRLLVL.

This chain links TRBV6-6 with TRBJ2-3; 9 bases agree with TRBD2. CDR1 is MNHNY, CDR2 SVGAGI, per germline (reference sequence). The CDR3 spans 16 residues. V was clipped by 0 bases and J by 6 bases; unmatched bases: 7. The CDR3 here is CASSYSASGTPDTQYF. The CDR3 DNA reads as TGTGCCAGCAGTTACTCGGCTAGCGGGACCCCGGATACGCAGTATTTT.

This clone has just a few counts. The chain links TRBV12-5 to TRBJ2-2; possible D gene TRBD1, 6 bases. CDR3 length equals 16 residues. Germline CDR1 is LGHNT and CDR2 is FRNRAP. Trimming shortened V by 9 bases and J by 5 bases, and 22 bases separated the two germline ends. Here the CDR3 DNA reads TGTGCTAGCCAATTCCAACCAGGGGCCGGGACCGGGGAGCTGTTTTTT. Translation gives CASQFQPGAGTGELFF.

This clone was observed a handful of times. V is TRBV7-6 and J is TRBJ1-1; weak D call: TRBD1 (6 bases). The CDR3 has 13 amino acids. Germline lookup yields CDR1 SGHVS and CDR2 FNYEAQ. Trimming shortened V by 6 bases and J by 1 base, and 9 bases separated the two germline ends. DNA for the CDR3: TGTGCCAGCAGACAGGGACAGAACACTGAAGCTTTCTTT. Protein sequence: CASRQGQNTEAFF.

V and J are TRBV19 and TRBJ1-4; possible D gene TRBD1, 6 bases. V dropped 3 bases and J dropped 6 bases, with 11 bases sitting between them. The CDR3 is made up of 14 amino acids. Germline V CDR1 and CDR2: LNHDA, SQIVND (reference sequence). CDR3 protein: CASSIGGIYEKLFF. CDR3 in DNA: TGTGCCAGTAGTATTGGGGGCATTTATGAAAAACTGTTTTTT.

The chain combines TRBV27 with TRBJ1-1, with D tentatively TRBD1 (6 bases). Trimming took 5 bases from V and 1 from J, leaving 11 bases between them. The CDR3 runs to 14 residues. Germline loops: CDR1 MNHEY, CDR2 SMNVEV (reference sequence). The CDR3 DNA is TGTGCCAGCAGTCACCGGACAGCGAACACTGAAGCTTTCTTT. Translation: CASSHRTANTEAFF.

This rearrangement joins TRBV6-4 to TRBJ1-6; 9 bases match TRBD1. Germline V CDR1 and CDR2: MRHNA, SNTAGT. The CDR3 length is 15 residues. Trimming removed 8 bases from V and 7 bases from J; junction bases left unmatched: 9. This chain's CDR3 is CASRLQGAGNSPLHF. CDR3 bases: TGTGCCAGCCGTTTACAGGGGGCGGGAAATTCACCCCTCCACTTT.

This clone has more than one count but fewer than ten. V usage is TRBV13 and J usage is TRBJ2-2, with TRBD2 matching 13 bases. CDR3 length: 17 amino acids. V dropped 5 bases and J dropped 5; count of bases not matched to a gene: 8. Germline CDR1 PRHDT, CDR2 FYEKMQ (reference sequence). The CDR3 DNA follows: TGTGCCAGCAGCCGATACAAGACTAGCGGGGGGACCGGGGAGCTGTTTTTT. Its translation: CASSRYKTSGGTGELFF.